By share, the clone carrying this TCR beta chain counts as medium-sized. The entry originates in a study of T cell changes during pregnancy in multiple sclerosis. Trimming took 1 base from V and 3 from J; bases not matched to a gene: 14. This CDR3 has 18 amino acids. From germline, CDR1 is SEHNR and CDR2 FQNEAQ (reference sequence). Repertoires were generated with immunoSEQ multiplex PCR, while TCRdb's copy carries only in-frame clones and drops some. Of roughly 64,000 clones listed, about 90% are singletons. The sequences come from peripheral blood, collected in the third trimester of pregnancy. The sequence was obtained from a female donor in good health, enrolled as a control in a pregnancy study. The chain carries TRBV7-9 and TRBJ1-2; TRBD1 matches at 7 bases. The CDR3: CASSLEGPGGNWDYGYTF. The CDR3 coding sequence is TGTGCCAGCAGCTTAGAAGGACCAGGGGGTAACTGGGACTATGGCTACACCTTC.